This TCR beta chain came from a study of OX40 agonist ivuxolimab in advanced cancers. Study at large: Patients received ivuxolimab, an agonistic anti-OX40 (CD134) antibody. Dose-escalation patients' cancers were hepatocellular carcinoma, melanoma, renal cell or head and neck cancer.

Germline V gene lookup returns CDR1 PRHDT and CDR2 FYEKMQ (reference sequence). The CDR3 spans 15 residues. Trimming at V came to 4 bases and at J to 4 bases, leaving 2 bases not matched to a gene. Autoimmune disease history or systemic immunosuppression disqualified patients. Clones were read by immunoSEQ multiplex PCR, and TCRdb kept only the in-frame ones, dropping some. In the table there are 100,000 or so clones, around 95% of which are singletons. V usage is TRBV13 and J usage is TRBJ2-2; 11 bases are shared with TRBD2. This TCR came from an adult with an advanced solid tumor such as melanoma, head and neck, liver or kidney cancer. Sequenced material: CD4+ or CD8+ T cells sorted from blood, taken in a trial of the OX40 agonist ivuxolimab. CDR3 residues: CASSSLAGGTGELFF. The CDR3 DNA sequence: TGTGCCAGCAGCTCCCTAGCGGGGGGCACCGGGGAGCTGTTTTTT.